Listed below are T cell receptor beta chains from one sample, sequenced in a study of shared clonotypes between healthy human individuals. Clones were read by immunoSEQ multiplex PCR, and TCRdb kept only the in-frame ones, dropping some. The sample lists millions of clones; just over 90% were seen once. Sequenced material: naive CD4+ T cells sorted from blood. The receptors come from a young man in good health. Both conserved end residues are trimmed from each CDR3. Size is stated for part of the rows, as once, few or many counts, or as a class when the clone is expanded.

clone size: .; V gene: TRBV7-7; J gene: TRBJ2-1; CDR3 protein: ASSLVAGAYNEQF
clone size: .; V gene: TRBV18; J gene: TRBJ2-5; CDR3 protein: ASSPFIAGEIQETQY
clone size: .; V gene: TRBV25-1; J gene: TRBJ1-5; CDR3 protein: ASSERGGDNQPQH
clone size: .; V gene: TRBV19; J gene: TRBJ2-1; CDR3 protein: ASAGQGIDEQF
clone size: .; V gene: TRBV6-1; J gene: TRBJ2-7; CDR3 protein: ASSGGWDRGPGEQY
clone size: .; V gene: TRBV5-1; J gene: TRBJ2-1; CDR3 protein: ASSLRPGSDNEQF
clone size: once; V gene: TRBV6-1; J gene: TRBJ1-4; CDR3 protein: ASSAQGLGDEKLF
clone size: .; V gene: TRBV6-1; J gene: TRBJ2-3; CDR3 protein: ASSIRQVSTDTQY
clone size: .; V gene: TRBV6-5; J gene: TRBJ1-1; CDR3 protein: ASTPTTGINTEAF
clone size: .; V gene: TRBV5-1; J gene: TRBJ1-3; CDR3 protein: ASSLDGSSGNTIY
clone size: .; V gene: TRBV2; J gene: TRBJ2-2; CDR3 protein: ASSGQGSNTGELF
clone size: .; V gene: TRBV30; J gene: TRBJ2-1; CDR3 protein: AWSLGLAGEIVF
clone size: .; V gene: TRBV27; J gene: TRBJ1-2; CDR3 protein: ASSLRGVGFYGYT
clone size: .; V gene: TRBV5-1; J gene: TRBJ2-3; CDR3 protein: ASKGGSSTDTQY
clone size: .; V gene: TRBV29-1; J gene: TRBJ2-3; CDR3 protein: SVESPGGRTDTQY
clone size: .; V gene: TRBV5-1; J gene: TRBJ1-1; CDR3 protein: ASSLGEQGLEAF
clone size: .; V gene: TRBV7-6; J gene: TRBJ1-3; CDR3 protein: ASSSPGTLNSGNTIY
clone size: once; V gene: TRBV10-2; J gene: TRBJ2-2; CDR3 protein: ASHMAGAAGELF
clone size: .; V gene: TRBV9; J gene: TRBJ2-1; CDR3 protein: ASSVVGRKDSEQF
clone size: .; V gene: TRBV6-5; J gene: TRBJ2-2; CDR3 protein: ASSFVSGELF
clone size: .; V gene: TRBV2; J gene: TRBJ2-3; CDR3 protein: ASRRTSTDTQY
clone size: once; V gene: TRBV9; J gene: TRBJ1-6; CDR3 protein: ASSVESGPNSPLH
clone size: .; V gene: TRBV6-5; J gene: TRBJ1-2; CDR3 protein: ASSPPRAGDYGYT
clone size: .; V gene: TRBV7-9; J gene: TRBJ1-1; CDR3 protein: ASSRPGTGNTEAF
clone size: .; V gene: TRBV7-6; J gene: TRBJ2-2; CDR3 protein: ASSFTGGTGELF
clone size: .; V gene: TRBV15; J gene: TRBJ2-3; CDR3 protein: ATSRDILAGPSSTDTQY
clone size: .; V gene: TRBV30; J gene: TRBJ2-7; CDR3 protein: AWSVELEQY
clone size: .; V gene: TRBV19; J gene: TRBJ1-2; CDR3 protein: ASSPRAGGSYGYT
clone size: .; V gene: TRBV5-1; J gene: TRBJ2-2; CDR3 protein: ASSLAALESGELF
clone size: .; V gene: TRBV2; J gene: TRBJ2-1; CDR3 protein: ASSRQESEQF
clone size: once; V gene: TRBV10-3; J gene: TRBJ2-5; CDR3 protein: AISRQGQETQY
clone size: .; V gene: TRBV29-1; J gene: TRBJ1-1; CDR3 protein: SVETAGNTEAF
clone size: .; V gene: TRBV5-1; J gene: TRBJ2-5; CDR3 protein: ASSPEDRGQETQY
clone size: .; V gene: TRBV27; J gene: TRBJ2-2; CDR3 protein: ASSLIGITGELF
clone size: .; V gene: TRBV5-1; J gene: TRBJ2-7; CDR3 protein: ASSPGAAAYEQY
clone size: .; V gene: TRBV30; J gene: TRBJ1-1; CDR3 protein: AWSTFGRGEAF
clone size: .; V gene: TRBV19; J gene: TRBJ2-1; CDR3 protein: ASSTGTSVGNEQF
clone size: .; V gene: TRBV25-1; J gene: .; CDR3 protein: ASRFGTSGEQY
clone size: .; V gene: TRBV5-4; J gene: TRBJ2-2; CDR3 protein: ASSLRDSGELF
clone size: .; V gene: TRBV5-1; J gene: TRBJ2-2; CDR3 protein: ASSTPDSPRELF
clone size: .; V gene: TRBV2; J gene: TRBJ2-7; CDR3 protein: ASSEIRGANEQY
clone size: .; V gene: TRBV5-4; J gene: TRBJ2-1; CDR3 protein: ASSSGLPEQF
clone size: .; V gene: TRBV7-2; J gene: TRBJ2-1; CDR3 protein: ASILGLASSYNEQF
clone size: .; V gene: TRBV27; J gene: TRBJ1-4; CDR3 protein: ASSQRIIGTLGEKLF
clone size: once; V gene: TRBV6-5; J gene: TRBJ1-5; CDR3 protein: ASSWTADQPQH
clone size: .; V gene: TRBV6-5; J gene: TRBJ2-7; CDR3 protein: ASSSRGVTYEQY
clone size: .; V gene: TRBV19; J gene: TRBJ1-3; CDR3 protein: ASSTGTAGNTIY
clone size: .; V gene: TRBV29-1; J gene: TRBJ2-3; CDR3 protein: SVGPKTNGHTQY
clone size: .; V gene: TRBV30; J gene: TRBJ1-5; CDR3 protein: AWSVLGLSNQPQH